The clone carrying this T cell receptor beta chain was seen only a few times. CDR3 length: 16 residues. Germline assignment: CDR1 MNHEY and CDR2 SVGEGT. V trimming: 5 bases; J trimming: 6 bases; junction bases outside the gene matches: 10. This record comes from a study of blood T cell repertoires in COVID-19. About the study: PBMCs, B-cell-depleted T cells, or T cells were the source of the cDNA or gDNA that made up the material.

The data were produced by immunoSEQ multiplex PCR, yet TCRdb's version contains in-frame clones alone and is incomplete. The sample contains tens of thousands of clones, around 86% of which appear only once. This rearrangement joins TRBV6-2 or TRBV6-3 to TRBJ2-2; 9 bases agree with TRBD1. Sequencing used peripheral blood. This clonotype was obtained from a human donor with acute or convalescent COVID-19. The donor label of this sample is uncertain. The chain's CDR3 is CASSITGTGKAGELFF. CDR3 in DNA: TGTGCCAGCAGTATCACCGGGACAGGGAAGGCCGGGGAGCTGTTTTTT.